These 8 T cell receptor beta chains were sequenced from one sample in a study of cytomegalovirus exposure and HLA in healthy donors. The PCR made use of 60 Vbeta and 13 Jbeta primers. TCRdb's copy holds only in-frame clones and misses some; the assay was immunoSEQ multiplex PCR. The sample lists 100,000 or so clones, around 86% seen once, with 6.9% in the top ten. Sequences were obtained from PBMCs. Every receptor here comes from a man aged 25-45 years in good health and CMV-seropositive.

J is TRBJ2-5 and V is TRBV11-1, with D possibly TRBD2 on 6 matching bases. CDR3 length: 14 amino acids. V lost 5 bases, J lost 4 bases, and 14 bases lay in between. CDR1 is SGHAT and CDR2 is FQDESV in the germline V gene (reference sequence). Here the CDR3 DNA reads TGTGCCAGCAGCCCCGGGACTTCCCGAGAGACCCAGTACTTC. Amino acid sequence: CASSPGTSRETQYF. Using reference TRBV11-1 and TRBJ2-5 for the parts outside the CDR3, the full variable domain is EAEVAQSPRYKITEKSQAVAFWCDPISGHATLYWYRQILGQGPELLVQFQDESVVDDSQLPKDRFSAERLKGVDSTLKIQPAELGDSAMYLCASSPGTSRETQYFGPGTRLLVL.

This chain links TRBV29-1 with TRBJ2-7; possibly TRBD2 for D (6 bases). The CDR3 spans 13 residues. Trimming took off 7 bases at V and 2 bases at J, with 15 bases between the two ends. From germline, CDR1 is SQVTM and CDR2 ANQGSEA. CDR3 region: CSAVPSGAYEQYF. Written as DNA, the CDR3 is TGCAGCGCCGTACCCTCGGGGGCCTACGAGCAGTACTTC.

This chain joins TRBV5-8 and TRBJ2-7; D unclear. This CDR3 spans 13 amino acids. V lost 0 bases and J lost 3, with 7 bases in between. Germline lookup yields CDR1 SGHTS and CDR2 YDEGEE. The DNA of the CDR3 is TGTGCCAGCAGCTTGGGACAATACTACGAGCAGTACTTC. Its protein product is CASSLGQYYEQYF.

The rearrangement links TRBV27 to TRBJ2-5; TRBD2 matches at 9 bases. V lost 4 bases, J lost 5 bases, and 5 bases stayed unmatched. Germline values: CDR1 MNHEY, CDR2 SMNVEV (reference sequence). The CDR3 is 14 residues long. In nucleotides, the CDR3 is TGTGCCAGCAGTTCGGCGGGGGGGTTGGAGACCCAGTACTTC. Its translation: CASSSAGGLETQYF.

As DNA, the CDR3 is TGCGCCAGCAGTGGTATCGGGAACCAAGAGACCCAGTACTTC. Translating it yields CASSGIGNQETQYF. The chain recombines TRBV5-1 with TRBJ2-5; D may be TRBD2 (5 bases). The germline CDR1 and CDR2 sequences are SGHRS and YFSETQ. Trimming removed 5 bases from V and 0 bases from J, with 11 bases in between. There are 14 residues in the CDR3. The full variable domain, its missing parts supplied by reference TRBV5-1 and TRBJ2-5, is KAGVTQTPRYLIKTRGQQVTLSCSPISGHRSVSWYQQTPGQGLQFLFEYFSETQRNKGNFPGRFSGRQFSNSRSEMNVSTLELGDSALYLCASSGIGNQETQYFGPGTRLLVL.

The chain is built from TRBV28 and TRBJ2-5, with TRBD1 matching over 7 bases. Losses at the gene ends were 7 bases for V and 4 bases for J; bases not matched to a gene: 6. The CDR3 contains 13 residues. From germline, CDR1 is MDHEN and CDR2 SYDVKM. The CDR3 protein is CASTVTGPETQYF. CDR3 nucleotides: TGTGCCAGCACCGTGACAGGGCCAGAGACCCAGTACTTC.

The chain links TRBV10-3 to TRBJ1-1, with a possible D match to TRBD1 (5 bases). V lost 10 bases and J lost 5, with 14 bases in between. CDR1 and CDR2 from the germline V gene are ENHRY and SYGVKD. CDR3 length: 12 amino acids. The CDR3 DNA reads as TGTGCCAGTGACCGTGGGGGGACTGAAGCTTTCTTT. Translated: CASDRGGTEAFF.

This chain uses TRBV9 with TRBJ2-7; a weak D match, TRBD1 (7 bases). Germline-derived CDR1 and CDR2 are SGDLS and YYNGEE. V shed 4 bases and J shed 2 bases, with 13 bases lying between them. This CDR3 contains 14 residues. CDR3 in amino acids: CASSRGTVAYEQYF. CDR3 coding DNA: TGTGCCAGCAGCCGCGGGACAGTAGCCTACGAGCAGTACTTC.